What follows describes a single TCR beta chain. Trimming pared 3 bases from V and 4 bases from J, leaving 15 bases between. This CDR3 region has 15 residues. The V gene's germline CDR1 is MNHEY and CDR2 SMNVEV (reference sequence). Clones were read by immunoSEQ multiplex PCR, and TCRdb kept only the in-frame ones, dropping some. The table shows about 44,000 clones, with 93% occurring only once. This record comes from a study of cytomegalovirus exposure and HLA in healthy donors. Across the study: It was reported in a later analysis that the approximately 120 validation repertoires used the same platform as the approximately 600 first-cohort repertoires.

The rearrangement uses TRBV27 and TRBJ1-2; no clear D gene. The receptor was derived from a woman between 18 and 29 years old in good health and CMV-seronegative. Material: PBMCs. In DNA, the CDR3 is TGTGCCAGCAGTTTGTTAGGCGGAACCCTCTATGGCTACACCTTC. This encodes CASSLLGGTLYGYTF.